This T cell receptor (beta chain) was documented in a study of CD8+ T cells in alopecia areata. With respect to this clone: Its cognate antigen is unknown.

Stated treatment: oral pan-JAK inhibitor, 5-10 mg twice daily. The CDR3 consists of 13 residues. V was shortened by 6 bases and J by 6 bases, with 14 bases between the two germline ends. The germline V gene encodes CDR1 MNHNY and CDR2 SVGAGI (reference sequence). Overall study results and limits: Tofacitinib did not eliminate many expanded lesional clones from scalp or blood.

The authors extracted RNA and reverse transcribed it into cDNA as the sequencing template. Data came from immunoSEQ multiplex PCR; TCRdb stores just in-frame clones and leaves some out. The sample yields about 150,000 clones, roughly 65% seen once. The sample here was CD4+ T cells sorted from blood, taken at week 4, from a patient treated with tofacitinib. V is TRBV6-6 and J is TRBJ1-1; no reliable D call. This clonotype originated in a human donor with alopecia areata. This chain's CDR3 is CASRPHPDAEAFF. The CDR3 DNA follows: TGTGCCAGCAGACCACACCCAGACGCTGAAGCTTTCTTT.